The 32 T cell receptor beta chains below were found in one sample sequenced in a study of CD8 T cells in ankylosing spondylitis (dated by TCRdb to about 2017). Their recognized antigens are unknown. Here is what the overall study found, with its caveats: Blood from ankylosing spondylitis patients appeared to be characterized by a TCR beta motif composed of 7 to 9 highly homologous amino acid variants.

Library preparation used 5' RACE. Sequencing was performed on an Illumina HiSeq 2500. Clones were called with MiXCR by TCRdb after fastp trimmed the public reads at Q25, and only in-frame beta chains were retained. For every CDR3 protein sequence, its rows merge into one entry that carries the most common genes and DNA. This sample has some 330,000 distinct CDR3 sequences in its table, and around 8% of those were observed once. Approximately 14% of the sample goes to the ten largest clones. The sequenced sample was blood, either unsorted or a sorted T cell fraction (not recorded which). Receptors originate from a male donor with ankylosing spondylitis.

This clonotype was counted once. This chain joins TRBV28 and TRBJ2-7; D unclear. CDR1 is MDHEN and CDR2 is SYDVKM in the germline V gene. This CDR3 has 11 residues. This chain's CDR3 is CAAAGVYEQYF. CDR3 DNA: TGTGCGGCGGCAGGAGTCTACGAGCAGTACTTC.

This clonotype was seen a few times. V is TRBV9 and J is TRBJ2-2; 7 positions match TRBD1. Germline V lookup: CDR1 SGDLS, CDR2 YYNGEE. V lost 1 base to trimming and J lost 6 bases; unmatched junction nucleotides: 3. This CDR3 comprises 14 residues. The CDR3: CASSVTGVAGELFF. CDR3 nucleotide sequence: TGTGCCAGCAGCGTAACAGGGGTCGCCGGGGAGCTGTTTTTT.

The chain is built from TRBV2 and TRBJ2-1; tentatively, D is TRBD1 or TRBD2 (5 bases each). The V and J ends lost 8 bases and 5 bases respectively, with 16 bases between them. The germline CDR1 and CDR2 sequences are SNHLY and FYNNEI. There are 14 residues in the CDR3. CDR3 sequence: CASRIGTHNNEQFF. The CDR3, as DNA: TGTGCCAGCCGAATCGGGACCCACAACAATGAGCAGTTCTTC.

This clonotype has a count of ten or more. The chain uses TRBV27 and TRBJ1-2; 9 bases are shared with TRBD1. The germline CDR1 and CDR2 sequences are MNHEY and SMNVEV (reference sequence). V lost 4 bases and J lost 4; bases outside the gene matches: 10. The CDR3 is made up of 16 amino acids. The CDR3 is CASSSTGTGWGYGYTF. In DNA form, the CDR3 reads TGTGCCAGCAGTTCTACCGGGACAGGGTGGGGCTATGGCTACACCTTC.

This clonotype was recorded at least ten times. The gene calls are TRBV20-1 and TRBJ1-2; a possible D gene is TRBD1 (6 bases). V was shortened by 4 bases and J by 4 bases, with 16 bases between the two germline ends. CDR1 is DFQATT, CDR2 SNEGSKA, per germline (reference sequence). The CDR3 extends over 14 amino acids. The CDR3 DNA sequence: TGCAGTGCTACCCGGGCAGGGGCTGCCTATGGCTACACCTTC. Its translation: CSATRAGAAYGYTF.

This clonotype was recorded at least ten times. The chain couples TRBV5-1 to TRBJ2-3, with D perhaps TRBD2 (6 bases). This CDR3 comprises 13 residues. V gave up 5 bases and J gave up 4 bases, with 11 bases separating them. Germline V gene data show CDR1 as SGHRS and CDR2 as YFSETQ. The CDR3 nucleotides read TGCGCCAGCAGGACTAGGGCCGCAGATACGCAGTATTTT. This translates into CASRTRAADTQYF. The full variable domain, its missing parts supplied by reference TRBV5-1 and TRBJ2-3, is KAGVTQTPRYLIKTRGQQVTLSCSPISGHRSVSWYQQTPGQGLQFLFEYFSETQRNKGNFPGRFSGRQFSNSRSEMNVSTLELGDSALYLCASRTRAADTQYFGPGTRLTVL.

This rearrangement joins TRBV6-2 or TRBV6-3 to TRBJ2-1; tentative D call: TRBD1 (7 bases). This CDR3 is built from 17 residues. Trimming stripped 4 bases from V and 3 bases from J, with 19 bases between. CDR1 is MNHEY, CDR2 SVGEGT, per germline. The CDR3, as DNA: TGTGCCAGCAGTTTACGAGGACTACAGGGGTACTACAATGAGCAGTTCTTC. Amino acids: CASSLRGLQGYYNEQFF.

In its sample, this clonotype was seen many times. CDR3 nucleotides: TGTGCCAGCAGCATACTTGGACTACCCTACAATGAGCAGTTCTTC. Translating it yields CASSILGLPYNEQFF. The rearrangement links TRBV7-2 to TRBJ2-1, with TRBD2 as a possible D gene (6 bases). Trimming stripped 5 bases from V and 2 bases from J, with 13 bases between. There are 15 residues in the CDR3. Germline loops: CDR1 SGHTA, CDR2 FQGNSA. Together with reference TRBV7-2 and TRBJ2-1, the CDR3 gives the full variable domain: GAGVSQSPSNKVTEKGKDVELRCDPISGHTALYWYRQSLGQGLEFLIYFQGNSAPDKSGLPSDRFSAERTGGSVSTLTIQRTQQEDSAVYLCASSILGLPYNEQFFGPGTRLTVL.

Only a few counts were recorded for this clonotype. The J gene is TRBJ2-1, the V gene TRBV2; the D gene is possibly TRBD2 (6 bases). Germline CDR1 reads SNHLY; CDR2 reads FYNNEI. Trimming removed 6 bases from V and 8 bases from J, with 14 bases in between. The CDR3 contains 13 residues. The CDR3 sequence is CASSRVTRDEQFF. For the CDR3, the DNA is TGTGCCAGCAGCCGCGTGACTAGGGATGAGCAGTTCTTC.

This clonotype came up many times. As DNA, the CDR3 is TGCGCCAGCAGATTATGGGACTCTGGAAACACCATATATTTT. This gives the protein CASRLWDSGNTIYF. The rearrangement uses TRBV5-1 and TRBJ1-3, with D unresolved. V lost 5 bases to trimming and J lost 0 bases, with 9 bases between them. The CDR3 totals 14 residues. The germline gives CDR1 SGHRS, CDR2 YFSETQ.

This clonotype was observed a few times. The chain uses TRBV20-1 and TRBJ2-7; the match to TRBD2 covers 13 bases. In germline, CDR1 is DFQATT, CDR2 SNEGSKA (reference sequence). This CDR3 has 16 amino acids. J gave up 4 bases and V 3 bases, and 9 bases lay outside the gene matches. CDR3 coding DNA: TGCAGTGCTAGGGGGCCACTAGCGGGAGGGAATTACGAGCAGTACTTC. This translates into CSARGPLAGGNYEQYF.

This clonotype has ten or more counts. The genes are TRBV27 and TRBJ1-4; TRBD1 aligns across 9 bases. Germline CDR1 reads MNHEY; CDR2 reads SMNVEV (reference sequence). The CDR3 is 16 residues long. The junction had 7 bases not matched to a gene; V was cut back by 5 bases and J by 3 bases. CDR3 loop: CASSPLQGAPNEKLFF. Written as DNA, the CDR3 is TGTGCCAGCAGTCCGTTACAGGGGGCCCCTAATGAAAAACTGTTTTTT.

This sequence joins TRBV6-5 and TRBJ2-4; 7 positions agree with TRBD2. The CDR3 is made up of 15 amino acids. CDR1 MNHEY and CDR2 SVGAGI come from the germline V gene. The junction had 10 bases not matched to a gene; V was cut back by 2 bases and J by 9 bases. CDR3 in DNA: TGTGCCAGCAGTTACGGGTCGGGAGGTACAAGCATTCAGTACTTC. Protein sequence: CASSYGSGGTSIQYF.

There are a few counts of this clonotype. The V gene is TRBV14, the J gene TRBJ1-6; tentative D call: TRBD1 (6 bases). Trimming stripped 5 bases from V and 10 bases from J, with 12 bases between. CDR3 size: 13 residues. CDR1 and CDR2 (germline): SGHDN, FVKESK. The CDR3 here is CASSNTGNSPLHF. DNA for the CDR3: TGTGCCAGCAGCAATACAGGGAACTCACCCCTCCACTTT.

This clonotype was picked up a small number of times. In DNA, the CDR3 is TGTGCCAGCAGCTGGACCCGACTAGCTAGCACAGATACGCAGTATTTT. It yields the protein CASSWTRLASTDTQYF. J is TRBJ2-3 and V is TRBV11-2; 7 bases agree with TRBD2. After removal of 4 bases from V and 0 bases from J, the junction contained 7 bases not matched to a gene. The germline V gene has CDR1 SGHAT and CDR2 FQNNGV. The CDR3 contains 16 residues.

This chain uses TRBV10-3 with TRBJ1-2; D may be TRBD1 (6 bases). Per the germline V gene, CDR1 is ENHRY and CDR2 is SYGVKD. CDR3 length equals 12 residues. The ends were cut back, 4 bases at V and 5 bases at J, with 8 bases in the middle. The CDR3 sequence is CAISGRGYGYTF. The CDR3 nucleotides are TGTGCCATCAGTGGCAGGGGATATGGCTACACCTTC.

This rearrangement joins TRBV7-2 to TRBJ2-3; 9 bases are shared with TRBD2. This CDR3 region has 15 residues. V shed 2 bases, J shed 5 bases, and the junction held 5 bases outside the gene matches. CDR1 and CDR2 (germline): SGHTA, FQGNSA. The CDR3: CASSLIAGVRDTQYF. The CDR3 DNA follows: TGTGCCAGCAGCTTAATAGCGGGAGTGAGAGATACGCAGTATTTT.

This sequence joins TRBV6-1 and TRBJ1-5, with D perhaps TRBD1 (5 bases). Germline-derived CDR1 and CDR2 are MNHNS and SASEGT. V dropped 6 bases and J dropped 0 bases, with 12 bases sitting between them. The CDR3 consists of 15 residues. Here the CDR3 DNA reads TGTGCCAGCAGACAGGACATTCGTAGCAATCAGCCCCAGCATTTT. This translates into CASRQDIRSNQPQHF.

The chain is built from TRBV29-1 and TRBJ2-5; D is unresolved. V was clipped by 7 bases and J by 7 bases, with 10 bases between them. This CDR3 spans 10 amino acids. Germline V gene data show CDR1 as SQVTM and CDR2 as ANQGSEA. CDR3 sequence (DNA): TGCAGCGCCGCCTGGGGGACCCAGTACTTC. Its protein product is CSAAWGTQYF. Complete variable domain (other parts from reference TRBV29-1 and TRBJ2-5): SAVISQKPSRDICQRGTSLTIQCQVDSQVTMMFWYRQQPGQSLTLIATANQGSEATYESGFVIDKFPISRPNLTFSTLTVSNMSPEDSSIYLCSAAWGTQYFGPGTRLLVL.

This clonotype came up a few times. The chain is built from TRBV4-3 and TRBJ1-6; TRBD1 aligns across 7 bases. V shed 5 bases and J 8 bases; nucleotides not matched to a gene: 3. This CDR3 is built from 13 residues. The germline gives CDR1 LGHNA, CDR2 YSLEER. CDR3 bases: TGCGCCAGCAGCACAGGGGACGATTCACCCCTCCACTTT. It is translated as CASSTGDDSPLHF.

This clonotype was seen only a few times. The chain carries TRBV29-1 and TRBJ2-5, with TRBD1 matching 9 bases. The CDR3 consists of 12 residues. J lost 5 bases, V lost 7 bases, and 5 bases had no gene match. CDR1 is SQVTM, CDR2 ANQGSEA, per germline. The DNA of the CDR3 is TGCAGCGCTGGACAGGGGTGGGAGACCCAGTACTTC. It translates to CSAGQGWETQYF.

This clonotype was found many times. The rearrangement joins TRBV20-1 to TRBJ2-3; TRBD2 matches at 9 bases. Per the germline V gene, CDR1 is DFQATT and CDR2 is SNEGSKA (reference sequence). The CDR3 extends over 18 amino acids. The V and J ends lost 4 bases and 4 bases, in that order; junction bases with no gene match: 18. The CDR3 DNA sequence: TGCAGTGCTAAGCTGAGGGACCAGCGGGAGGCATGGGCAGATACGCAGTATTTT. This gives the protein CSAKLRDQREAWADTQYF.

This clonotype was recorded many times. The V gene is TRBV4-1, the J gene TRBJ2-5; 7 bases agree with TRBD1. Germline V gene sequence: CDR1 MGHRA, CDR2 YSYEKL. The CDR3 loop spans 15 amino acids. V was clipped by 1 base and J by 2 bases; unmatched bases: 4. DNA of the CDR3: TGCGCCAGCAGCCAAGGCTCGACAGGGCAAGAGACCCAGTACTTC. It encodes CASSQGSTGQETQYF.

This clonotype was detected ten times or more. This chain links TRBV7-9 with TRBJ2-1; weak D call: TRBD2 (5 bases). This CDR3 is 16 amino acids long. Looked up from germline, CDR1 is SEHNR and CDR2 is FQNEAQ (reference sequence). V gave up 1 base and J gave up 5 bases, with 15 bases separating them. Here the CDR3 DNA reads TGTGCCAGCAGCTTAGTGAGTGGGAGACTCCACAATGAGCAGTTCTTC. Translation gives CASSLVSGRLHNEQFF.

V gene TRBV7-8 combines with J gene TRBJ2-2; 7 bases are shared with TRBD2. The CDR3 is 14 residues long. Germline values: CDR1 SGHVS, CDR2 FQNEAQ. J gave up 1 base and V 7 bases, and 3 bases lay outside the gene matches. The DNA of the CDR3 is TGTGCCAGCAAGGGGAGGGAGAACACCGGGGAGCTGTTTTTT. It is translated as CASKGRENTGELFF.

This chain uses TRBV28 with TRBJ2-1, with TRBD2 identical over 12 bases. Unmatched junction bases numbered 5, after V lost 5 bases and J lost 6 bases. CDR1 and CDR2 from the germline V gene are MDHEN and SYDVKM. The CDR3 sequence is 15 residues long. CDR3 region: CASSPRLAGVNEQFF. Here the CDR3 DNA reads TGTGCCAGCAGTCCCAGACTAGCGGGAGTCAATGAGCAGTTCTTC.

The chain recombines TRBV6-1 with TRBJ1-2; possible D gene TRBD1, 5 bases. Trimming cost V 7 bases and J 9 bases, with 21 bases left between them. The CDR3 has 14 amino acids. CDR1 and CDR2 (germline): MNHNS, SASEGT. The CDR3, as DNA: TGTGCCAGCAAAGAAGACCGGGACGACTGGAGCTACACCTTC. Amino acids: CASKEDRDDWSYTF.

DNA for the CDR3: TGCAGCGGGAGGTCGTGGGTCGACACCGGGGAGCTGTTTTTT. This codes for CSGRSWVDTGELFF. The chain combines TRBV29-1 with TRBJ2-2; maybe TRBD2 (5 bases). Germline assignment: CDR1 SQVTM and CDR2 ANQGSEA. This CDR3 comprises 14 residues. V was pared by 7 bases and J by 3 bases, with 15 bases between.

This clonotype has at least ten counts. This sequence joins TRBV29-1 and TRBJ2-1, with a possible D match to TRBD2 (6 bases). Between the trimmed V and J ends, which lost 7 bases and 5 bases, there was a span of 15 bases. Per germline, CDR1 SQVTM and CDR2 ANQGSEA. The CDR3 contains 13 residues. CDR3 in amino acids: CSAGSGANNEQFF. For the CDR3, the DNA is TGCAGCGCCGGTTCGGGAGCAAACAATGAGCAGTTCTTC.

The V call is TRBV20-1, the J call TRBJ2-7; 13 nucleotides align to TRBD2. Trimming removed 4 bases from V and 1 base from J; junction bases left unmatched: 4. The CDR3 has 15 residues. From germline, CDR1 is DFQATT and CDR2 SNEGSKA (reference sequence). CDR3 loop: CSAIPGLAGSYEQYF. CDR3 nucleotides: TGCAGTGCTATACCGGGACTAGCGGGATCCTACGAGCAGTACTTC.

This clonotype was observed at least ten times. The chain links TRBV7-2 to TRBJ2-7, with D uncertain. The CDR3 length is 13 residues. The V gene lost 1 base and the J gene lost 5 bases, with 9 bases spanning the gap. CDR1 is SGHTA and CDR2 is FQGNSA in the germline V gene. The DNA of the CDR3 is TGTGCCAGCAGCTTAGGATCCAACCACGAGCAGTACTTC. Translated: CASSLGSNHEQYF.

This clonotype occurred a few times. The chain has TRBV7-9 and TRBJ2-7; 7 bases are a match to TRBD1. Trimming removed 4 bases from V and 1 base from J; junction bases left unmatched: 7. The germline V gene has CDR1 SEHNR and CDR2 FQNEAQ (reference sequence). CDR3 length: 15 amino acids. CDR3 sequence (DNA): TGTGCCAGCAGCTCAGCGACAGGGCCATCCTACGAGCAGTACTTC. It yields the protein CASSSATGPSYEQYF.